The 22 T cell receptor beta chains below all came from one sample that was sequenced in a study of cytomegalovirus exposure and HLA in healthy donors. The study ran its PCR with 60 Vbeta and 13 Jbeta primers. Here immunoSEQ multiplex PCR was the method, and the copy in TCRdb shows in-frame clones only, minus some. The sample lists under 200,000 clones; around 72% were seen once. Sequencing was performed on PBMCs. The receptors stem from a man aged 50 to 60 in good health and CMV-seronegative.

This clone was counted once. The same CDR3 arises from other DNA sequences in this sample as well. The chain recombines TRBV19 with TRBJ2-1; 11 positions agree with TRBD2. CDR1 is LNHDA and CDR2 is SQIVND in the germline V gene (reference sequence). The CDR3 consists of 16 residues. Trimming took 7 bases from V and 8 from J; bases not matched to a gene: 13. CDR3: CASNDVAGLAAYEQFF. As DNA, the CDR3 is TGTGCCAGTAACGACGTTGCGGGACTAGCGGCGTATGAGCAGTTCTTC. Complete variable domain (other parts from reference TRBV19 and TRBJ2-1): DGGITQSPKYLFRKEGQNVTLSCEQNLNHDAMYWYRQDPGQGLRLIYYSQIVNDFQKGDIAEGYSVSREKKESFPLTVTSAQKNPTAFYLCASNDVAGLAAYEQFFGPGTRLTVL.

The rearrangement links TRBV19 to TRBJ2-3, with D possibly being TRBD2 (5 bases). This CDR3 comprises 14 residues. Per the germline V gene, CDR1 is LNHDA and CDR2 is SQIVND (reference sequence). V was trimmed by 2 bases and J by 2 bases, leaving 8 bases between them. Written as DNA, the CDR3 is TGTGCCAGTAGTATACTAGCCGTCACAGATACGCAGTATTTT. Translating gives CASSILAVTDTQYF.

The chain's CDR3 is CASSVVAGGLNEQFF. The CDR3, as DNA: TGTGCCAGCAGCGTAGTAGCGGGGGGGCTCAATGAGCAGTTCTTC. The V call is TRBV9, the J call TRBJ2-1; TRBD2 aligns across 11 bases. CDR3 length: 15 residues. The ends lost 0 bases at V and 6 bases at J; junction bases unmatched: 2. Germline CDR1 and CDR2: SGDLS and YYNGEE.

This clone was seen a handful of times. The rearrangement uses TRBV12-5 and TRBJ1-5, with a tentative D call TRBD1 (5 bases). Germline loops: CDR1 LGHNT, CDR2 FRNRAP. V lost 9 bases and J lost 0, with 24 bases in between. CDR3 length: 18 residues. CDR3 protein: CASLYGEGIGYSNQPQHF. The CDR3 DNA reads as TGTGCTAGCCTTTATGGGGAGGGGATCGGTTATAGCAATCAGCCCCAGCATTTT. The full variable domain, completed using reference TRBV12-5 and TRBJ1-5, is DARVTQTPRHKVTEMGQEVTMRCQPILGHNTVFWYRQTMMQGLELLAYFRNRAPLDDSGMPKDRFSAEMPDATLATLKIQPSEPRDSAVYFCASLYGEGIGYSNQPQHFGDGTRLSIL.

The chain carries TRBV5-4 and TRBJ1-2; D not resolved. The CDR3 runs to 12 residues. The germline V gene has CDR1 SGHNT and CDR2 YYREEE (reference sequence). Trimming pared 7 bases from V and 5 bases from J, leaving 12 bases between. This chain's CDR3 is CASGPGGYGYTF. The CDR3 region has the DNA TGTGCCAGCGGCCCGGGAGGGTATGGCTACACCTTC.

The chain joins TRBV6-5 to TRBJ2-7, with 10 bases that match TRBD2. Germline V gene data show CDR1 as MNHEY and CDR2 as SVGAGI. This CDR3 is built from 15 residues. V lost 8 bases, J lost 0 bases, and 7 bases stayed unmatched. CDR3 sequence: CASQYSGGSSYEQYF. The CDR3 coding sequence is TGTGCCAGCCAATATAGCGGGGGGAGCTCCTACGAGCAGTACTTC.

This chain links TRBV9 with TRBJ1-1; TRBD1 matches at 9 bases. The length of the CDR3 is 16 residues. The V gene's germline CDR1 is SGDLS and CDR2 YYNGEE. V dropped 4 bases and J dropped 0; count of bases not matched to a gene: 7. The CDR3 region has the DNA TGTGCCAGCAGCTCTCGGGGGGACAGGGTGAACACTGAAGCTTTCTTT. This codes for CASSSRGDRVNTEAFF.

J is TRBJ2-4 and V is TRBV28; TRBD1 matches 12 bases. Germline trimming cut 0 bases from V and 2 bases from J; bases unmatched to any gene: 2. Germline V CDR1 and CDR2: MDHEN, SYDVKM. This CDR3 has 17 residues. This chain's CDR3 is CASSLWGQGASKNIQYF. The CDR3 DNA reads TGTGCCAGCAGTTTATGGGGACAGGGGGCTTCCAAAAACATTCAGTACTTC.

This clone was recorded only once. The CDR3 nucleotides read TGCGCCAGCAGCCAAGGACTAGCGGGGGGCCTTAGCACAGATACGCAGTATTTT. This sequence encodes CASSQGLAGGLSTDTQYF. The rearrangement links TRBV4-1 to TRBJ2-3, with 13 bases identical to TRBD2. The CDR3 contains 18 residues. With 1 base clipped from V and 0 bases from J, the junction kept 4 bases outside the gene matches. The germline V gene has CDR1 MGHRA and CDR2 YSYEKL.

As to this clone: Other DNA variants within this sample encode the same CDR3. CDR3 sequence (DNA): TGTGCCAGCTCACCAGGGACAGACAATGAGCAGTTCTTC. Encoded protein: CASSPGTDNEQFF. V gene TRBV18 combines with J gene TRBJ2-1, with 7 bases aligning to TRBD1. The V gene end was trimmed by 2 bases and the J gene end by 5 bases; junction bases not matched to a gene: 0. There are 13 residues in the CDR3. The germline gives CDR1 KGHSH, CDR2 LQKENI.

The chain joins TRBV19 to TRBJ1-1; no reliable D call. Germline loops: CDR1 LNHDA, CDR2 SQIVND (reference sequence). The CDR3 runs to 12 residues. V was cut by 7 bases and J by 3 bases, with 9 bases left in between. This CDR3 is CASISGYTEAFF. The CDR3 bases are TGTGCCAGTATCTCGGGGTACACTGAAGCTTTCTTT.

V and J are TRBV5-1 and TRBJ1-5; maybe TRBD1 (5 bases). This CDR3 comprises 13 residues. Germline V gene sequence: CDR1 SGHRS, CDR2 YFSETQ. With 4 bases removed from V and 7 bases from J, the gap between germline ends came to 12 bases. This CDR3 is CASSPRGEQPQHF. CDR3 in DNA: TGCGCCAGCAGCCCCCGGGGGGAACAGCCCCAGCATTTT.

This chain links TRBV27 with TRBJ2-5, with 10 bases fitting TRBD2. V trimming: 5 bases; J trimming: 5 bases; junction bases outside the gene matches: 5. This CDR3 region has 14 residues. The germline V gene encodes CDR1 MNHEY and CDR2 SMNVEV (reference sequence). CDR3 loop: CASSPWTSGETQYF. In DNA, the CDR3 is TGTGCCAGCAGTCCCTGGACTAGCGGCGAGACCCAGTACTTC.

This sequence joins TRBV5-3 and TRBJ2-1, with a possible D match to TRBD1 (6 bases). TRBV5-3 is labeled an ORF, and its function is uncertain. The CDR3 consists of 17 residues. With 0 bases removed from V and 0 bases from J, the gap between germline ends came to 13 bases. The CDR3 loop is CARSLERQVISYNEQFF. CDR3 coding DNA: TGTGCCAGAAGCTTGGAGCGACAGGTCATCTCCTACAATGAGCAGTTCTTC.

V gene TRBV2 combines with J gene TRBJ2-7; 9 positions match TRBD1. With V trimmed by 6 bases and J by 3 bases, 6 bases remained unmatched. CDR3 size: 14 residues. Germline values: CDR1 SNHLY, CDR2 FYNNEI. The CDR3 loop is CASRMDRGNYEQYF. In nucleotides, the CDR3 is TGTGCCAGCAGAATGGACAGGGGCAACTACGAGCAGTACTTC.

This chain joins TRBV18 and TRBJ2-2, with 8 bases matching TRBD1. The J segment lost 6 bases and the V segment lost 3 bases, leaving 3 bases of the junction unmatched. The length of the CDR3 is 14 residues. Germline CDR1 and CDR2: KGHSH and LQKENI. CDR3 sequence reads: CASSPSGGPGELFF. The DNA for the CDR3 is TGTGCCAGCTCACCTTCAGGGGGCCCCGGGGAGCTGTTTTTT.

V is TRBV15 and J is TRBJ1-2; TRBD1 matches 8 bases. Germline V gene lookup returns CDR1 LNHNV and CDR2 YYDKDF (reference sequence). CDR3 length: 15 residues. V dropped 0 bases and J dropped 9; count of bases not matched to a gene: 9. The CDR3 DNA follows: TGTGCCACCAGCAGAGAAGGGACAGGAGTCGGGAGCTACACCTTC. Protein: CATSREGTGVGSYTF.

This chain joins TRBV29-1 and TRBJ2-3; TRBD1 matches at 10 bases. This CDR3 has 13 residues. The germline V gene encodes CDR1 SQVTM and CDR2 ANQGSEA. With V trimmed by 7 bases and J by 5 bases, 6 bases remained unmatched. The CDR3 sequence is CSAGTGEIDTQYF. CDR3 DNA: TGCAGCGCCGGGACAGGGGAAATAGATACGCAGTATTTT.

This clone has more than one count but fewer than ten. This chain uses TRBV5-1 with TRBJ1-6, with 7 positions matching TRBD1. CDR1 and CDR2 from the germline V gene are SGHRS and YFSETQ. Unmatched junction bases numbered 9, after V lost 4 bases and J lost 5 bases. The CDR3 contains 16 residues. In nucleotides, the CDR3 is TGCGCCAGCAGCCTTCCGACCGGGACAGATAATTCACCCCTCCACTTT. The encoded protein is CASSLPTGTDNSPLHF.

This clone was observed a single time. This CDR3 reads CASSLEGPGQGVAEQYF. CDR3 coding DNA: TGCGCCAGCAGCTTGGAGGGGCCGGGACAGGGGGTGGCCGAGCAGTACTTC. The chain combines TRBV5-1 with TRBJ2-7; 11 bases are a match to TRBD1. With V trimmed by 0 bases and J by 6 bases, 11 bases remained unmatched. Germline V gene sequence: CDR1 SGHRS, CDR2 YFSETQ. The CDR3 has 17 residues.

This chain's CDR3 is CASSEGQSGAQYF. The CDR3 nucleotides read TGTGCCAGCAGCGAAGGACAGTCCGGGGCCCAGTACTTC. This chain joins TRBV9 and TRBJ2-5; D may be TRBD1 (6 bases). The CDR3 is 13 residues long. V shed 3 bases and J shed 9 bases, with 15 bases lying between them. Germline V lookup: CDR1 SGDLS, CDR2 YYNGEE.

V usage is TRBV20-1 and J usage is TRBJ1-1; D call uncertain. V gave up 2 bases and J gave up 12 bases, with 13 bases separating them. CDR1 and CDR2 (germline): DFQATT, SNEGSKA (reference sequence). The CDR3 spans 11 residues. The CDR3 region has the DNA TGCAGTGCTAGACCCGGTCTCATCCCTTTCTTT. It encodes CSARPGLIPFF.